Sequencing of this T cell receptor beta chain was carried out in a study of control samples from healthy donors and cancer patients (TCRdb year 2020). In regard to this clone: Its target antigen remains unknown. Base-call qualities are not available, and no considerably larger clone is one nucleotide away.

Preparation of the library involved the immunoSEQ multiplex PCR assay. TCRdb stores this immuneACCESS table with in-frame sequences only. Part of the clones is absent; in the studies checked, under half of the shortfall reflects unresolved V genes, and no reason is known for the rest. Recorded for this sample are some 130,000 clones; approximately 90% of them occurred a single time. The leading ten clones occupy 8.7% of the sample. From its cysteine to its phenylalanine, the CDR3 spans 13 amino acids. Just the 39-base CDR3 DNA is kept, in frame starting at base 1. Trimming at the junction amounts to 1 base on V and 0 bases on J, and the germline ends lie 4 bases apart. The germline V gene (reference sequence) specifies LNHDA as CDR1 and SQIVND as CDR2.

Material: blood. This sequence was found in a woman aged 25 to 39 in good health. The sequence joins TRBV19 to TRBJ2-7; a confident D gene designation cannot be given. The CDR3 region has the sequence CASSIGRSYEQYF. The nucleotide sequence reads as follows: TGTGCCAGTAGTATAGGTCGCTCCTACGAGCAGTACTTC. This CDR3, with the reference TRBV19 and TRBJ2-7 proteins standing in past its ends, gives the full variable domain DGGITQSPKYLFRKEGQNVTLSCEQNLNHDAMYWYRQDPGQGLRLIYYSQIVNDFQKGDIAEGYSVSREKKESFPLTVTSAQKNPTAFYLCASSIGRSYEQYFGPGTRLTVT.